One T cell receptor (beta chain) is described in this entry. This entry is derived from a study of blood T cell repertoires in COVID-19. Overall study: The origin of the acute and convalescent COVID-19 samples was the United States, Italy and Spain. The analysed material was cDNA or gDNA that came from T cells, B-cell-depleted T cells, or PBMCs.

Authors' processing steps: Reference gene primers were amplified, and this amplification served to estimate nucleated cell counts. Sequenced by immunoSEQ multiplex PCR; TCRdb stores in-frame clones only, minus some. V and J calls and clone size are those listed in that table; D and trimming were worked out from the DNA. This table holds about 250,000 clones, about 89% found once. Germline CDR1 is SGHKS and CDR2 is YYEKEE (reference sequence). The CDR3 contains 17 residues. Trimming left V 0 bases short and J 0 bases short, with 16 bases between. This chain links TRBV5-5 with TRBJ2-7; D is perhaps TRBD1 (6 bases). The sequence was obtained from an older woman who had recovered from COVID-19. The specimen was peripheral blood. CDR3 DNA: TGTGCCAGCAGCTTGGAGGTGTTAGGGGGAAACTCCTACGAGCAGTACTTC. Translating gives CASSLEVLGGNSYEQYF.